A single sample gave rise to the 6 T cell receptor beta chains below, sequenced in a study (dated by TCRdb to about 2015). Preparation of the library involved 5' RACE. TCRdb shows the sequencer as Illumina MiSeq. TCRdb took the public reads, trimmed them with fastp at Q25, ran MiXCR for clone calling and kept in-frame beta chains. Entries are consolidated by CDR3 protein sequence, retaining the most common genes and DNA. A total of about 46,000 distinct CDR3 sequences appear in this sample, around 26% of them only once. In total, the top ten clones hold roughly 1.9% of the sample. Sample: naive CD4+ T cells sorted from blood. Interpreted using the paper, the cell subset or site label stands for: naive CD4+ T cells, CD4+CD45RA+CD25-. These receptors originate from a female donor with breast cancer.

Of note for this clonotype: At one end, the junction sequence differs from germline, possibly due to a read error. The DNA for the CDR3 is TGTGCCGCCAGTGACCCGACGACTAGCGGGAGGTCCTACAATGAGCAGTTCTTC. This gives the protein CAASDPTTSGRSYNEQFF. The gene calls are TRBV24-1 and TRBJ2-1; 13 positions agree with TRBD2. CDR3 length: 18 residues. CDR1 and CDR2 from the germline V gene are KGHDR and SFDVKD.

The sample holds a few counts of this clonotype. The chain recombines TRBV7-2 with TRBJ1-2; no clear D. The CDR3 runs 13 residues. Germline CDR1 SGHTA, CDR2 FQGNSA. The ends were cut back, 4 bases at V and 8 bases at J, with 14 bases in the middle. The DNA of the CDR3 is TGTGCCAGCAGCTGGTCGCGGGTTTCGGGCTACACCTTC. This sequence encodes CASSWSRVSGYTF.

The CDR3 reads CASSLDGPNYGYTF. CDR3 nucleotide sequence: TGTGCCAGCAGCCTCGACGGGCCTAACTATGGCTACACCTTC. This sequence joins TRBV7-2 and TRBJ1-2; D is ambiguous. The CDR3 loop spans 14 amino acids. The germline V gene encodes CDR1 SGHTA and CDR2 FQGNSA. V gave up 5 bases and J gave up 0 bases, with 10 bases separating them.

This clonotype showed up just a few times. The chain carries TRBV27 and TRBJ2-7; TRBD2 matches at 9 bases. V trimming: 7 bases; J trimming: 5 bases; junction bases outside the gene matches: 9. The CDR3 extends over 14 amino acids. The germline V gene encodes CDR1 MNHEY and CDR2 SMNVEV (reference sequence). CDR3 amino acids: CASTGTSSMHEQYF. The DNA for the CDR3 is TGTGCCAGCACCGGGACTAGCTCTATGCACGAGCAGTACTTC.

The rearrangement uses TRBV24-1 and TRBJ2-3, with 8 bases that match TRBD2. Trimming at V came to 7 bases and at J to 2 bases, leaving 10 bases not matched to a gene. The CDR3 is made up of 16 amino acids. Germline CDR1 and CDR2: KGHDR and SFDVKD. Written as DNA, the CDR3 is TGTGCCACCAGAAGAGCGACTAGCGATTCCACAGATACGCAGTATTTT. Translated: CATRRATSDSTDTQYF.

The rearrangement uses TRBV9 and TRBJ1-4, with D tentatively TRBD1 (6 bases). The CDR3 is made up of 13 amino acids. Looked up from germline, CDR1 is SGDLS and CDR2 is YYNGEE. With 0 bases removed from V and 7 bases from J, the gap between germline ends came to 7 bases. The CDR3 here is CASSVEQGEKLFF. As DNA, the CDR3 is TGTGCCAGCAGCGTAGAACAGGGTGAAAAACTGTTTTTT.